This T cell receptor (beta chain) was observed in a study of cytomegalovirus exposure and HLA in healthy donors (dated by TCRdb to the late 2010s). Regarding the research as a whole: A later analysis indicated that the 120 validation repertoires were generated on the platform also employed for the roughly 720 repertoires of the first cohort. Besides the first cohort of roughly 640 subjects, a separate validation cohort made up of about 120 different subjects was used. The study aimed to test whether cataloging public T cell receptors could reveal signatures of past pathogen exposure. High-throughput TCR immunosequencing, statistical association of individual TCRs with disease status, and machine learning were combined to predict cytomegalovirus infection status. What the work shows at the level of the full study, not this receptor alone: The study gave a list of around 170 TCR beta chains associated with cytomegalovirus. Subsequent analysis determined that TCRs grouped into clusters in the first cohort also showed a tendency toward co-occurrence across the 120 or so validation repertoires, and 94% of cluster scores exceeded 0. In vitro tests confirmed that a few of the cytomegalovirus-associated TCR beta chains recognize cytomegalovirus antigens. The classifier was reported to diagnose cytomegalovirus status with high specificity and sensitivity in both the original cohort and the validation cohort. The validation cohort had no HLA typing available for a later analysis, so co-occurrence within that cohort was assessed over all 120 or so repertoires. Most TCR sequences were seen in very few donors, while some public TCRs were found in many individuals. It was suggested by the authors that the approach could potentially be generalized to other disease states and immunological phenotypes.

With regard to this clone: No antigen is known for it. No base quality information exists; no much larger clone differs at one position.

V is shortened by 1 base, J by 2 bases, and the region joining them spans 9 bases. Taken from cysteine to phenylalanine, the CDR3 has 13 residues. Kept here is only the CDR3 DNA, which spans 39 bases and is read in frame from base 1. The germline V gene (reference sequence) provides CDR1 GTSNPN and CDR2 SVGIG. The donors belonged to the validation cohort of roughly 120 subjects, which was separate from the approximately 610-subject first cohort. The library was generated by the immunoSEQ multiplex PCR assay. Turning to the authors' computational methods: A statistical classification framework was developed to diagnose cytomegalovirus status using the catalog of TCR beta chain sequences. In its TCRdb copy, this immuneACCESS table keeps in-frame sequences only and misses some clones. Where compared with another copy, unresolved V genes explain less than half of these, and the others have no known cause. That table gives V, J and clone size, and the DNA gave D and trimming. The sample table shows 100,000 to 150,000 clones, and 89% are seen once. The ten top clones hold approximately 2% of the sample.

This receptor was obtained from a woman in her late teens or twenties in good health and CMV-seronegative. Sequences were obtained from PBMCs. The chain links TRBV30 with TRBJ2-7, with the D gene not clear enough to name. The CDR3 has the sequence CAWSGHLTYEQYF. The DNA sequence is given as TGTGCCTGGAGTGGACACCTAACCTACGAGCAGTACTTC.